This T cell receptor (beta chain) stems from a study of shared clonotypes between healthy human individuals. Germline-derived CDR1 and CDR2 are MNHNS and SASEGT. Trimming took off 2 bases at V and 0 bases at J, with 11 bases between the two ends. The CDR3 length is 15 residues. Produced via immunoSEQ multiplex PCR; TCRdb's table is partial and in-frame only. The table lists more than 900,000 clones, 70% to 80% of them singletons. The clonotype was recovered from a man younger than 35 in good health. Some clones in this sample may be carry-over from other donors' samples. Input material: memory CD4+ T cells from PBMCs. Subset here: CD45RA-negative fraction. The genes are TRBV6-1 and TRBJ2-7, with no clear D. The CDR3 spells CASSEWQGSSYEQYF. The CDR3 bases are TGTGCCAGCAGTGAATGGCAAGGTTCCTCCTACGAGCAGTACTTC.